This T cell receptor (beta chain) is drawn from a study of blood T cell repertoires in COVID-19. Study in general: Donors in the United States, Italy and Spain gave samples during acute or convalescent COVID-19.

The CDR3 totals 15 residues. Germline-derived CDR1 and CDR2 are SNHLY and FYNNEI. V was cut by 4 bases and J by 0 bases, with 10 bases left in between. Those enrolled, adults aged roughly 18 to 89 years, came from some 25 US areas. Clinical history as reported by participants underpinned cohort assignment. In the original processing: Nucleated cell number was recorded as an estimate derived from reference gene primer amplification. Sequenced by immunoSEQ multiplex PCR; TCRdb stores in-frame clones only, minus some. The V and J calls and clone size come from that table; D and trimming were worked out from the DNA. Here the sample spans 200,000 to 250,000 clones, around 90% being singletons.

The sequenced sample consisted of PBMCs or T cells enriched from blood (not recorded which). The gene calls are TRBV2 and TRBJ1-5; D not resolved. The sequence was collected from a man aged 25-45 years who had been exposed to COVID-19. The CDR3 DNA reads TGTGCCAGCAGTGGCGAAGATTATAGCAATCAGCCCCAGCATTTT. This translates into CASSGEDYSNQPQHF.